This T cell receptor (beta chain) was sequenced for a study of T-cell memory formation after mild COVID-19 (dated by TCRdb to the early 2020s). Background for the entire study: TCR sequence clusters from the two donors were found to be largely donor specific. Longitudinal TCRalpha and TCRbeta repertoire sequencing tracked T-cell clones expanding and contracting after mild COVID-19 in a couple of donors. The cohort was made up of two young adult volunteers, one female and one male, who were previously healthy. Findings and caveats that apply to the study as a whole: Clones contracting from day 15 to 85 had balanced CD4/CD8 phenotypes, while a second wave expanding from day 15 to 37 was biased towards CD4+. Contracting CD4+ clones were located mainly in the CM and EM memory subsets, whereas CD8+ clones were found to be enriched in EMRA. Some responding clones were found in pre-infection memory, which suggests that pre-existing cross-reactive memory T cells took part in the SARS-CoV-2 response. SARS-CoV-2 specificity of the second-wave clones peaking on day 37 was not confirmed. The study included only two mild cases, and larger cohorts that include severe cases with pre-infection samples were judged to be necessary.

The germline V gene (reference sequence) supplies CDR1 LNHNV and CDR2 YYDKDF. V is pared back by 3 bases and J by 4 bases, with 10 bases lying between the germline termini. The CDR3, cysteine through valine, is 13 amino acids long. Only the CDR3 part of the read is kept: 39 bases, read in frame from the first base. PBMCs were isolated by Ficoll-Paque density gradient centrifugation. This sample was sequenced with an Illumina NovaSeq 6000. TCRalpha and TCRbeta cDNA libraries were constructed by 5'RACE with constant-segment primers, with sample barcodes and unique molecular identifiers being introduced. RNA was extracted from every sample with Trizol reagent. The libraries were amplified in two PCR steps, and the second step added a second sample barcode and Illumina TruSeq adapters. Sequencing of the libraries was done on an Illumina NovaSeq, producing 2 x 150 bp paired-end reads. The original pipeline was this. The reads were demultiplexed and collapsed into UMI-guided consensus sequences using migec v1.2.7. With mixcr v2.1.11, UMI consensuses were aligned to TRA and TRB V and J templates and assembled into clonotypes. A clonotype was counted as expanded or contracted only if both edgeR and NoisET called the change significant, with noise models trained on biological replicates. For edgeR calls, a false discovery rate-adjusted p below 0.01 and a log2 fold-change threshold of 1 were applied. As an exploratory analysis of dynamics, max-normalized trajectories of the 1000 most abundant clonotypes were examined by PCA with hierarchical clustering. Separately sequenced CD4+ and CD8+ repertoires were used to assign the CD4 or CD8 phenotype of responding clones. TCRdb handled the public reads itself, with Q25 trimming in fastp and clone calling in MiXCR, and kept productive beta chains. Every entry covers one CDR3 protein and lists the most common genes and DNA from its rows. Here the V and J calls rest on TCRdb's processing, not on the authors' analysis. The sample table contains under 250,000 distinct CDR3 sequences; only one count was recorded for 7.5% to 10% of them. 22% of the sample rests with the top ten.

This clonotype was seen a handful of times. Its binding antigen is unknown. No base quality values were provided; no much bigger clone lies one nucleotide off. The clonotype originates from a man between 18 and 29 years old who had mild COVID-19 (a few samples of this study predate the infection). The sample titles of this study are shuffled in the database, so cell type and time point are left out; the donor was told from shared clones. This chain is built from TRBV15 and TRBJ2-7; perhaps TRBD2 is the D gene, with 6 bases matching. Sequencing was performed on PBMCs or a T cell subset sorted from them (not recorded which). In nucleotide form, the sequence is TGTGCCACCAGCAGCGGGGGTAGGTACGAGCAGTACGTC. Its protein reads: CATSSGGRYEQYV.